These T cell receptor beta chains were read from a single sample in a study of cytomegalovirus exposure and HLA in healthy donors. Libraries were prepared by immunoSEQ multiplex PCR; TCRdb keeps only in-frame clonotypes and omits some of them. This table has 150,000 to 200,000 clones, 65% to 85% appearing once. Material: PBMCs. The receptor set was obtained from a male donor in good health and CMV-seropositive. Each CDR3 is given with its conserved first and last residue. D genes are given only for firm matches. A row's size may be missing; if present it is once, few, many or a size class.

CDR3 DNA,CDR3 protein,J gene,D gene,clone size,V gene
TGTGCCTGGAGTGTAGAGGGTGATACGCAGTATTTT,CAWSVEGDTQYF,TRBJ2-3,.,.,TRBV30
TGTGCCAGCAGCCCGGACAGGGGACTCAATCAGCCCCAGCATTTT,CASSPDRGLNQPQHF,TRBJ1-5,TRBD1,.,TRBV2
TGTGCCATCAGTGATTTAGACAGGGGTTCCGACGAGCAGTACTTC,CAISDLDRGSDEQYF,TRBJ2-7,TRBD1,.,TRBV10-3
TGCAGCGTCCTGTCAGGGGACCGGTCCTACAATGAGCAGTTCTTC,CSVLSGDRSYNEQFF,TRBJ2-1,.,.,TRBV29-1
TGTGCCATCAGACCGGGACTAGCGGGGTCGGGGGAGCTGTTTTTT,CAIRPGLAGSGELFF,TRBJ2-2,TRBD2,.,TRBV10-3
TGTGCCAGTAGCACGAGGCCCCGATCCGATGAGCAGTTCTTC,CASSTRPRSDEQFF,TRBJ2-1,.,few,TRBV19
TGTGCCAGTAGCCCTTTGGACAGGGGTAAAAATCAGCCCCAGCATTTT,CASSPLDRGKNQPQHF,TRBJ1-5,TRBD1,.,TRBV19
TGCAGCGGTTTCACAGGGGAGAACTATGGCTACACCTTC,CSGFTGENYGYTF,TRBJ1-2,TRBD1,once,TRBV29-1
TGTGCTAGCAGCTTAGAACTAGCGGGGGAGACCCAGTACTTC,CASSLELAGETQYF,TRBJ2-5,TRBD2,few,TRBV7-7
TGCGCCAGCAGCTTGGAGCTTGGTGAGCAGTTCTTC,CASSLELGEQFF,TRBJ2-1,.,.,TRBV5-1
TGTGCCTGGGGGGACAGGGGAATGTCTGGAAACACCATATATTTT,CAWGDRGMSGNTIYF,TRBJ1-3,TRBD1,.,TRBV30
TGTGCCAGCAGTTTCGACGGGAGCTCCTACGAGCAGTACTTC,CASSFDGSSYEQYF,TRBJ2-7,.,few,TRBV28
TGTGCCAGCAGCCAAGGGAGCGGGAGCTCCTACGAGCAGTACTTC,CASSQGSGSSYEQYF,TRBJ2-7,TRBD2,.,TRBV4-2
TGTGCCAGCAGTCGCCCTCGGGAGGGTCGGACTGAAGCTTTCTTT,CASSRPREGRTEAFF,TRBJ1-1,.,.,TRBV6-5
TGTGCCAGCAGCGTAGATTGGGACTATCAAGAGACCCAGTACTTC,CASSVDWDYQETQYF,TRBJ2-5,TRBD2,few,TRBV9
TGTGCCAGTACCCCTGGACTAGCGGGGGCCACCGGGGAGCTGTTTTTT,CASTPGLAGATGELFF,TRBJ2-2,TRBD2,.,TRBV19
TGTGCCAGCAGCTTCGGAGGCAATCAGCCCCAGCATTTT,CASSFGGNQPQHF,TRBJ1-5,.,few,TRBV5-6
TGTGCCTGGAGTTTCCTCGCGAACACCGGGGAGCTGTTTTTT,CAWSFLANTGELFF,TRBJ2-2,.,.,TRBV30
TGCGCCAGCAGACAGGACAGGGTAGGGGAGACCCAGTACTTC,CASRQDRVGETQYF,TRBJ2-5,TRBD1,.,TRBV5-1
TGTGCCAGCAGCGCCACAGGGGTTCTTGAGGAAAAACTGTTTTTT,CASSATGVLEEKLFF,TRBJ1-4,TRBD1,.,TRBV5-4
TGTGCCAGCAGTAAAAACAGGGGCCCCCAGTACTTC,CASSKNRGPQYF,TRBJ2-5,TRBD1,.,TRBV5-4
TGTGCTAGCTCAGATGTGAACACTGAAGCTTTCTTT,CASSDVNTEAFF,TRBJ1-1,.,.,TRBV12-5
TGTGCCAGCAGTTTGAGTTCGGCCCGCAGGCACGAGCAGTACTTC,CASSLSSARRHEQYF,TRBJ2-7,.,.,TRBV27
TGTGCCATCAGTGACGGTTACCTCGACACTGAAGCTTTCTTT,CAISDGYLDTEAFF,TRBJ1-1,.,.,TRBV10-3
TGTGCCAGCAGAGGTAGCGGGAGGTACACAGATACGCAGTATTTT,CASRGSGRYTDTQYF,TRBJ2-3,TRBD2,once,TRBV7-2
TGTGCCAGCAGCCCCCCGGGGGGCGCGGGCTATGGCTACACCTTC,CASSPPGGAGYGYTF,TRBJ1-2,.,.,TRBV5-8
TGTGCCAGCGGTGAGCGGGAGGGCGATACGCAGTATTTT,CASGEREGDTQYF,TRBJ2-3,TRBD2,.,TRBV6-6
TGTGCCGGCCGGCTAGGGGGCGCGTCCTCAGATACGCAGTATTTT,CAGRLGGASSDTQYF,TRBJ2-3,TRBD1,.,TRBV6-5
TGTGCCAGCAGCTCGGAGAGCGGTTCTCAGTTCTTC,CASSSESGSQFF,TRBJ2-1,.,.,TRBV7-9
TGTGCCAGCAGTCCCCAGACAGGGGTGAGACCTGAAGCTTTCTTT,CASSPQTGVRPEAFF,TRBJ1-1,TRBD1,once,TRBV6-1
TGTGCCAGCAGTTTAAACCGGGTCACTGAAGCTTTCTTT,CASSLNRVTEAFF,TRBJ1-1,.,.,TRBV28
TGTGCCAGCACCAAGGAGGGGTACACAGATACGCAGTATTTT,CASTKEGYTDTQYF,TRBJ2-3,.,.,TRBV5-8
TGTGCCAGCTCACCCCGAACCCAGGGAGGGGGAGAGACCCAGTACTTC,CASSPRTQGGGETQYF,TRBJ2-5,.,.,TRBV18
TGTGCCAGCAGCCCAGGACTAGCGGGTGGGGAGCAGTACTTC,CASSPGLAGGEQYF,TRBJ2-5,TRBD2,.,TRBV11-3
TGTGCCAGCAGAGGCGGGCCTCTTGCGGCCGAAGCTTTCTTT,CASRGGPLAAEAFF,TRBJ1-1,.,few,TRBV6-1
TGTGCCAGCAGCCGTCAGCGGGGGACTGGTGAGACCCAGTACTTC,CASSRQRGTGETQYF,TRBJ2-5,TRBD2,.,TRBV7-2
TGTGCCTGGAGTGTTACAGTCCTACCGGAAAAACTGTTTTTT,CAWSVTVLPEKLFF,TRBJ1-4,.,.,TRBV30
TGTTCCAGCAGCTTAGGGGCTAGGGGCAGAAAATACGAGCAGTACTTC,CSSSLGARGRKYEQYF,TRBJ2-7,.,.,TRBV7-9
TGTTCCAGCAGCTTAAACTCGGACAGGCATGGCTACACCTTC,CSSSLNSDRHGYTF,TRBJ1-2,TRBD1,few,TRBV7-9
TGTGCCAGCAGTTCCGGGACAGGGGGCTACGAGCAGTACTTC,CASSSGTGGYEQYF,TRBJ2-7,TRBD1,once,TRBV27
TGTGCCAGCTCATCGGGTACTAGCGGGAGAACCTACAATGAGCAGTTCTTC,CASSSGTSGRTYNEQFF,TRBJ2-1,TRBD2,.,TRBV18
TGCGCCAGCAGCCAAGTATCGGACACCATATATTTT,CASSQVSDTIYF,TRBJ1-3,.,.,TRBV4-1
TGCAGCGTTAATAGAGGGGGCATTACAGATACGCAGTATTTT,CSVNRGGITDTQYF,TRBJ2-3,TRBD1,once,TRBV29-1
TGTGCCAGCAGCGTTGGGACAGGGGGCGAGCAGTACTTC,CASSVGTGGEQYF,TRBJ2-7,TRBD1,.,TRBV9
TGTGCCAGCAGTGTTCGGGGAGCCCTCCACTTT,CASSVRGALHF,TRBJ1-6,.,once,TRBV2
TGCGCCAGCAGCCAAGGAGGACTAGCGGGAGTCTCCTACGAGCAGTACTTC,CASSQGGLAGVSYEQYF,TRBJ2-7,TRBD2,.,TRBV4-1
TGTGCCAGCAGCGCCCGGGCCCCAGGGGACACCATATATTTT,CASSARAPGDTIYF,TRBJ1-3,.,.,TRBV7-8
TGTGCCAGTAGTCTAACAGGGGCCGGCAGGGATGAAGCTTTCTTT,CASSLTGAGRDEAFF,TRBJ1-1,TRBD1,.,TRBV19
TGTGCCAGCAGCTCTATGACAGGGGGCAGAAACACCATATATTTT,CASSSMTGGRNTIYF,TRBJ1-3,TRBD1,.,TRBV7-2
TGTGCCAGCAGACCAGGACAGGGGATAGATACGCAGTATTTT,CASRPGQGIDTQYF,TRBJ2-3,TRBD1,.,TRBV11-3
TGCGCCAGCAGCCCCGGACTGCTAGCCTACGAGCAGTACTTC,CASSPGLLAYEQYF,TRBJ2-7,.,few,TRBV5-1
TGTGCCAGCAGTGATGGGGGCGGAAAGGCTTTCTTT,CASSDGGGKAFF,TRBJ1-1,.,.,TRBV6-1
TGTGCCAGCAGTCGCGACAGGGCCTACGAGCAGTACTTC,CASSRDRAYEQYF,TRBJ2-7,TRBD1,few,TRBV2
TGCGCCAGCAGCGGACTAGCGGGAGTCCCAACCTACGAGCAGTACTTC,CASSGLAGVPTYEQYF,TRBJ2-7,TRBD2,.,TRBV10-2
TGTGCCAGGAGGACAGACAGGGGCTCCTACGAGCAGTACTTC,CARRTDRGSYEQYF,TRBJ2-7,TRBD1,.,TRBV2
TGTGCCAGCAGTCGCAACCCAGTTAATACCGGGGAGCTGTTTTTT,CASSRNPVNTGELFF,TRBJ2-2,.,.,TRBV5-4
TGTGCCAGCAGTTGGGGGGAGCGGATGAACACCGGGGAGCTGTTTTTT,CASSWGERMNTGELFF,TRBJ2-2,.,.,TRBV9
TGTGCCAGCAGCTTATTGGCTAGCGGGAGCTTCGCAGATACGCAGTATTTT,CASSLLASGSFADTQYF,TRBJ2-3,TRBD2,.,TRBV7-2
TGTGCCAGCAGCTTGGTGGCAGGGGGTTGGGAGACCCAGTACTTC,CASSLVAGGWETQYF,TRBJ2-5,TRBD1,.,TRBV5-6
TGTGCTAGCAGCTTGGCCCTAACGGGCTACGAGCAGTACTTC,CASSLALTGYEQYF,TRBJ2-7,.,.,TRBV7-7